Listed below are T cell receptor beta chains from one sample, sequenced in a study of graft-versus-host responses after intestinal transplantation. Clones were sequenced by immunoSEQ multiplex PCR, and TCRdb holds only the in-frame ones, with some missing. The repertoire includes tens of thousands of clones, approximately 96% of them detected once, and about 0.8% sits in the top ten. The input for sequencing was PBMCs, taken 16 days after intestinal transplant. All receptors come from a human patient who received an intestinal transplant, so some T cells may come from the graft donor. Both conserved end residues are part of each CDR3. D genes are given only for firm matches. Only some rows state a clone size, as once, few, many or a class for expanded clones.

clone_size	j_call	d_call	v_call	cdr3_aa	cdr3_nt
NA	TRBJ2-7	TRBD2	TRBV28	CASSNPSGLEQYF	TGTGCCAGCAGTAACCCTAGCGGCCTCGAGCAGTACTTC
NA	TRBJ2-7	TRBD2	TRBV4-1	CASSQLAGPYEQYF	TGCGCCAGCAGCCAACTAGCGGGCCCCTACGAGCAGTACTTC
NA	TRBJ1-2	NA	TRBV7-2	CASSLGGANYGYTF	TGTGCCAGCAGCTTAGGGGGGGCTAACTATGGCTACACCTTC
NA	TRBJ2-7	NA	TRBV10-3	CAISESGRWYEQYF	TGTGCCATCAGTGAGTCCGGACGGTGGTACGAGCAGTACTTC
NA	TRBJ2-3	NA	TRBV7-9	CASSLASGPNLHTQYF	TGTGCCAGCAGCTTAGCCTCCGGGCCCAACCTACATACGCAGTATTTT
NA	TRBJ1-5	NA	TRBV28	CASSLSPRVDQPQHF	TGTGCCAGCAGTTTATCACCCAGGGTAGATCAGCCCCAGCATTTT
NA	TRBJ1-6	NA	TRBV21-1	CASSKERAFDNSPLHF	TGTGCCAGCAGCAAAGAGAGGGCTTTCGATAATTCACCCCTCCACTTT
NA	TRBJ2-1	TRBD1	TRBV28	CASSPLTGGGYNEQFF	TGTGCCAGCAGTCCGTTAACAGGGGGCGGTTACAATGAGCAGTTCTTC
NA	TRBJ2-5	NA	TRBV4-3	CASSQEVGGRKETQYF	TGCGCCAGCAGCCAAGAAGTGGGAGGACGAAAAGAGACCCAGTACTTC
NA	TRBJ2-5	TRBD1	TRBV25-1	CASSAPRPGQDLWYF	TGTGCCAGCAGTGCCCCTAGGCCCGGACAGGACTTATGGTACTTC
NA	TRBJ2-1	NA	TRBV2	CASSVQAGQYNEQFF	TGTGCCAGCAGCGTCCAAGCTGGACAGTACAATGAGCAGTTCTTC
NA	TRBJ2-1	NA	TRBV9	CASSGLGLNEQFF	TGTGCCAGCAGCGGGCTAGGTCTGAATGAGCAGTTCTTC
NA	TRBJ2-5	NA	TRBV27	CATWRASVQETQYF	TGTGCCACCTGGAGGGCTAGCGTCCAAGAGACCCAGTACTTC
NA	TRBJ2-1	NA	TRBV7-9	CASSLVTGRNNEQFF	TGTGCCAGCAGCTTAGTAACAGGGAGGAACAATGAGCAGTTCTTC
NA	TRBJ1-3	NA	TRBV4-1	CASSQQGYGNTIYF	TGCGCCAGCAGCCAACAGGGGTATGGAAACACCATATATTTT
NA	TRBJ2-1	NA	TRBV9	CASSVSNGHKDEQFF	TGTGCCAGCAGCGTATCAAACGGTCATAAAGATGAGCAGTTCTTC
once	TRBJ2-1	TRBD2	TRBV28	CASSLLGDAWTSGYNEQFF	TGTGCCAGCAGTTTATTAGGGGACGCCTGGACTAGCGGTTACAATGAGCAGTTCTTC
NA	TRBJ2-3	NA	TRBV5-6	CASSLGGTDTQYF	TGTGCCAGCAGCCTGGGAGGCACAGATACGCAGTATTTT
NA	TRBJ2-2	NA	TRBV7-3	CASSPSGAPLTGELFF	TGTGCCAGCAGCCCATCGGGCGCTCCTCTCACCGGGGAGCTGTTTTTT
NA	TRBJ2-7	NA	TRBV5-1	CASSLGERKEDEQYF	TGCGCCAGCAGCTTGGGTGAGCGGAAGGAGGACGAGCAGTACTTC
NA	TRBJ1-1	TRBD1	TRBV4-1	CASSQDLRGAMNTEAFF	TGCGCCAGCAGCCAAGATCTCAGGGGGGCCATGAACACTGAAGCTTTCTTT
NA	TRBJ1-5	NA	TRBV19	CASSYGGTGQPQHF	TGTGCCAGTAGTTATGGGGGAACGGGACAGCCCCAGCATTTT
once	TRBJ2-7	NA	TRBV9	CASSVAEGDSYEQYF	TGTGCCAGCAGCGTAGCCGAGGGAGACTCCTACGAGCAGTACTTC